The clone carrying this T cell receptor beta chain appeared many times. V was cut by 4 bases and J by 0 bases, with 10 bases left in between. Germline CDR1 MNHNS, CDR2 SASEGT. The length of the CDR3 is 16 residues. This entry is derived from a study of T-cell reconstitution after alpha-beta-depleted transplantation in children. As it was prepared, the TCRbeta library received unique molecular identifiers. One entry per CDR3 protein, called by TCRdb with MiXCR from the PCR reads. The sample includes more than 60,000 distinct CDR3 sequences, around 7.9% of them seen just once. The rearrangement uses TRBV6-1 and TRBJ2-6; D possibly corresponds to TRBD2 (6 bases). The clonotype comes from a human donor who donated a stem cell graft to a child with acute lymphoblastic leukemia. The input for sequencing was PBMCs from the stem cell graft donor, taken from the stem cell graft. In DNA, the CDR3 is TGTGCCAGCAGTGCGGGGGTTGGCTCTGGGGCCAACGTCCTGACTTTC. It yields the protein CASSAGVGSGANVLTF.